Listed below are T cell receptor beta chains from one sample, sequenced in a study of cytomegalovirus exposure and HLA in healthy donors. Repertoires were generated with immunoSEQ multiplex PCR, while TCRdb's copy carries only in-frame clones and drops some. The sample has over 150,000 clones, 70% to 85% seen once; the top ten hold around 1.5%. Sequencing input: PBMCs. The receptors were sampled from a woman aged 25 to 45 in good health and CMV-seropositive. Both conserved end residues are part of each CDR3. Fields, in order: D gene, CDR3 length, V gene, CDR3 protein. The D gene is left open where the match is weak.

D gene: TRBD2; CDR3 length: 16; V gene: TRBV6-1; CDR3 protein: CASSENPSGRGYEQYF
D gene: -; CDR3 length: 13; V gene: TRBV9; CDR3 protein: CASSVTRTGELFF
D gene: TRBD2; CDR3 length: 16; V gene: TRBV5-4; CDR3 protein: CASSPPPGLATNEQFF
D gene: TRBD1; CDR3 length: 15; V gene: TRBV5-1; CDR3 protein: CASSQNPGTDYGYTF
D gene: -; CDR3 length: 11; V gene: TRBV7-2; CDR3 protein: CASSLWGEAFF
D gene: TRBD2; CDR3 length: 17; V gene: TRBV18; CDR3 protein: CASSPPLAGGSYNEQFF
D gene: TRBD1; CDR3 length: 13; V gene: TRBV29-1; CDR3 protein: CSGGDREVYGYTF
D gene: -; CDR3 length: 12; V gene: TRBV7-2; CDR3 protein: CASSPGTLIQFF
D gene: TRBD2; CDR3 length: 12; V gene: TRBV4-1; CDR3 protein: CASSHTSGEQFF
D gene: TRBD2; CDR3 length: 19; V gene: TRBV5-8; CDR3 protein: CASSLRPLVPSGRSYEQYF
D gene: TRBD2; CDR3 length: 14; V gene: TRBV15; CDR3 protein: CATSSRGLAGEQYF
D gene: TRBD1; CDR3 length: 12; V gene: TRBV28; CDR3 protein: CASDRGDYEQYF
D gene: TRBD1; CDR3 length: 15; V gene: TRBV9; CDR3 protein: CASSAYRGSTDTQYF
D gene: -; CDR3 length: 17; V gene: TRBV10-3; CDR3 protein: CAISGGTAQGGANVLTF
D gene: TRBD1; CDR3 length: 14; V gene: TRBV28; CDR3 protein: CASRTGDSNQPQHF
D gene: -; CDR3 length: 12; V gene: TRBV12-5; CDR3 protein: CASVEGEGGTYF
D gene: TRBD1; CDR3 length: 14; V gene: TRBV5-6; CDR3 protein: CASSPGQGYYEQYF
D gene: -; CDR3 length: 12; V gene: TRBV30; CDR3 protein: CAWSKAGYEQYF
D gene: -; CDR3 length: 13; V gene: TRBV6-1; CDR3 protein: CASNLGGGYEQYF
D gene: -; CDR3 length: 15; V gene: TRBV5-6; CDR3 protein: CASSLPLSGVETQYF
D gene: TRBD2; CDR3 length: 15; V gene: TRBV7-9; CDR3 protein: CASSTSSGSLYEQYF
D gene: TRBD1; CDR3 length: 16; V gene: TRBV25-1; CDR3 protein: CASSGIGQGLNTEAFF
D gene: -; CDR3 length: 15; V gene: TRBV7-8; CDR3 protein: CASSLAAGLTGELFF
D gene: TRBD2; CDR3 length: 17; V gene: TRBV28; CDR3 protein: CASSPLAGRSSYNEQFF
D gene: TRBD2; CDR3 length: 17; V gene: TRBV27; CDR3 protein: CASSLGWASGSKETQYF
D gene: TRBD2; CDR3 length: 13; V gene: TRBV5-4; CDR3 protein: CASSSRGEVKQFF
D gene: -; CDR3 length: 15; V gene: TRBV6-5; CDR3 protein: CASSAGGGMNTEAFF
D gene: TRBD1; CDR3 length: 13; V gene: TRBV27; CDR3 protein: CASSLGQGFEQYF
D gene: TRBD1; CDR3 length: 16; V gene: TRBV7-9; CDR3 protein: CASSGSADRDPDTQYF
D gene: TRBD1; CDR3 length: 14; V gene: TRBV11-2; CDR3 protein: CASSSMTGAGDQYF
D gene: -; CDR3 length: 14; V gene: TRBV5-1; CDR3 protein: CASSRNPDLDEQYF
D gene: -; CDR3 length: 16; V gene: TRBV27; CDR3 protein: CASSLSGPIGTGELFF
D gene: -; CDR3 length: 15; V gene: TRBV6-5; CDR3 protein: CASSLGGSGVETQYF
D gene: TRBD2; CDR3 length: 14; V gene: TRBV30; CDR3 protein: CAGNPSGSQYEQYF
D gene: -; CDR3 length: 12; V gene: TRBV14; CDR3 protein: CASSQLNTEAFF
D gene: TRBD1; CDR3 length: 17; V gene: TRBV5-1; CDR3 protein: CASSPQGQGGSYNEQFF
D gene: TRBD2; CDR3 length: 13; V gene: TRBV13; CDR3 protein: CASSPRGADTQYF
D gene: TRBD1; CDR3 length: 14; V gene: TRBV28; CDR3 protein: CASSTQGARYEQYF
D gene: -; CDR3 length: 15; V gene: TRBV9; CDR3 protein: CASSVDVNSYNEQFF
D gene: TRBD1; CDR3 length: 12; V gene: TRBV18; CDR3 protein: CASSPTGGEQYF
D gene: -; CDR3 length: 16; V gene: TRBV9; CDR3 protein: CASSVRVTSNTGELFF
D gene: TRBD1; CDR3 length: 14; V gene: TRBV10-3; CDR3 protein: CAISEDRGANTIYF
D gene: TRBD2; CDR3 length: 12; V gene: TRBV15; CDR3 protein: CATQGLGDEQYF
D gene: -; CDR3 length: 14; V gene: TRBV28; CDR3 protein: CASSIAVSSYEQYF
D gene: TRBD2; CDR3 length: 22; V gene: TRBV9; CDR3 protein: CASSVPRADMTSGPSGYNEQFF
D gene: -; CDR3 length: 15; V gene: TRBV11-2; CDR3 protein: CASSLDSSSYNEQFF
D gene: -; CDR3 length: 13; V gene: TRBV21-1; CDR3 protein: CASSKTQGASAFF
D gene: TRBD1; CDR3 length: 13; V gene: TRBV19; CDR3 protein: CAGGPRTGYGYTF
D gene: -; CDR3 length: 15; V gene: TRBV5-5; CDR3 protein: CASSPQGGGNQPQHF
D gene: TRBD1; CDR3 length: 17; V gene: TRBV6-1; CDR3 protein: CASSEAYRGATNEKLFF
D gene: -; CDR3 length: 15; V gene: TRBV15; CDR3 protein: CATSIRSGNTGELFF
D gene: TRBD2; CDR3 length: 13; V gene: TRBV28; CDR3 protein: CASRGTIPDEQYF
D gene: TRBD1; CDR3 length: 18; V gene: TRBV5-4; CDR3 protein: CASSPITWDRVVTDTQYF
D gene: -; CDR3 length: 14; V gene: TRBV7-8; CDR3 protein: CASSLGTSTDTQYF
D gene: TRBD2; CDR3 length: 15; V gene: TRBV19; CDR3 protein: CASSTGTSGNYEQYF
D gene: -; CDR3 length: 15; V gene: TRBV7-9; CDR3 protein: CASSTSWLGTDTQYF
D gene: -; CDR3 length: 14; V gene: TRBV2; CDR3 protein: CASSKNRVGYEQYF
D gene: -; CDR3 length: 13; V gene: TRBV27; CDR3 protein: CASSPTVNTEAFF
D gene: -; CDR3 length: 17; V gene: TRBV4-3; CDR3 protein: CASSQEQNRWMNTEAFF